Sequencing of this T cell receptor (beta chain) was carried out in a study of CD8 T cells in Susac syndrome. Study-level information: Treatment at blood withdrawal was none, corticosteroids, or intravenous immunoglobulin alone in Susac syndrome patients. General study results and limits: CD4+ T cell repertoires in Susac syndrome lacked clonal expansion.

Sequencing of TCR beta was performed on blood CD8+ T cells and on blood CD4+ T cells. This CDR3 region has 16 residues. From germline, CDR1 is SGHRS and CDR2 YFSETQ. J was trimmed by 2 bases and V by 2 bases; bases with no gene match: 8. Random hexamers were used to reverse transcribe an amount of about 0.45 to 1 ug RNA. The authors amplified TCR beta CDR3 across 54 Vbeta and 13 Jbeta using immunoSEQ multiplex PCR. TCRdb recomputed calls from the immunoSEQ multiplex PCR reads with MiXCR, one row per CDR3 protein. Counted here are roughly 200,000 distinct CDR3 sequences, roughly 94% occurring once; the ten biggest clones make up 0.095% to 0.1%. As concerns this clonotype: Antigen specificity is unknown.

The chain joins TRBV5-1 to TRBJ2-5, with 8 bases fitting TRBD1. Sequencing was done on a sample of CD4+ T cells from PBMCs. The sequence was collected from a human donor with Susac syndrome. The CDR3 nucleotides are TGCGCCAGCAGCTTCCCCAGGGGGCTGGATCAAGAGACCCAGTACTTC. This sequence encodes CASSFPRGLDQETQYF.